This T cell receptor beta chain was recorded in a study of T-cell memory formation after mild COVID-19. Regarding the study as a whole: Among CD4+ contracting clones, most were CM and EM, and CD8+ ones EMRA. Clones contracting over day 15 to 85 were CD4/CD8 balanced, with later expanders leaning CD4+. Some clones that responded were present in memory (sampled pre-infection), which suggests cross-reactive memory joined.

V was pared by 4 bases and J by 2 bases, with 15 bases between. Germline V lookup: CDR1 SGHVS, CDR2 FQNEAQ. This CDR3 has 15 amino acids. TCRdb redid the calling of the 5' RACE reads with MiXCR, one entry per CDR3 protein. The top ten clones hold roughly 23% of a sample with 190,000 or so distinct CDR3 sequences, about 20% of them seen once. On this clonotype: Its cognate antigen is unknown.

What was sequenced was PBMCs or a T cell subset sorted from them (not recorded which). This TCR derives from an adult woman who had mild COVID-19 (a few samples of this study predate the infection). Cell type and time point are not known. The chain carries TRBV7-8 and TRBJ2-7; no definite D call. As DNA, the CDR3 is TGTGCCAGCAGCTCCATGGTGGGTCGCACCTACGAGCAGTACTTC. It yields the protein CASSSMVGRTYEQYF.